The clone carrying this T cell receptor beta chain occurred many times. These data belong to a study of neurological immune-mediated disorders. TCRdb independently ran MiXCR on the 5' RACE reads; one entry per CDR3 protein. The table records approximately 82,000 distinct CDR3 sequences, roughly 13% of them present only once. The CDR3 is 11 amino acids. V was cut by 0 bases and J by 11 bases, with 8 bases left in between. The V gene's germline CDR1 is SGHRS and CDR2 YFSETQ. The specimen sequenced was PBMCs. The sequence came from a woman between 50 and 59 years old in good health. The chain employs TRBV5-1 and TRBJ1-1; D is unclear. CDR3 protein: CASSLANVAFF. In nucleotides, the CDR3 is TGCGCCAGCAGCTTGGCCAACGTGGCTTTCTTT.